These 23 T cell receptor beta chains were all obtained from the same sample, sequenced in a study of blood T cell repertoires in COVID-19. Assay used: immunoSEQ multiplex PCR; TCRdb lists only in-frame clones, some missing. The top ten hold 15% to 19% of the sample, which has roughly 84,000 clones, around 80% seen once. Sequenced sample: peripheral blood. The receptors derive from a woman of 80 years or more with acute or convalescent COVID-19.

The chain uses TRBV7-9 and TRBJ2-3, with 7 nucleotides matching TRBD1. There are 15 residues in the CDR3. The V and J ends lost 5 bases and 1 base, in that order; junction bases with no gene match: 6. Germline loops: CDR1 SEHNR, CDR2 FQNEAQ (reference sequence). CDR3 residues: CASSPGQGGTDTQYF. The CDR3 DNA follows: TGTGCCAGCAGCCCGGGCCAGGGGGGCACAGATACGCAGTATTTT.

Here the CDR3 DNA reads TGTGCCAGCAGCTTAGCTTCGGGTAACCTAAATCAGCCCCAGCATTTT. Translated: CASSLASGNLNQPQHF. The chain is built from TRBV11-2 and TRBJ1-5; D unresolved. The CDR3 contains 16 residues. Looked up from germline, CDR1 is SGHAT and CDR2 is FQNNGV. Between the trimmed V and J ends, which lost 1 base and 4 bases, there was a span of 14 bases.

The chain employs TRBV14 and TRBJ1-2, with D possibly TRBD1 on 5 matching bases. V was pared by 4 bases and J by 1 base, with 7 bases between. CDR1 is SGHDN, CDR2 FVKESK, per germline. This CDR3 region has 13 residues. The CDR3 region has the DNA TGTGCCAGCAGCCCGGGACTTAACTATGGCTACACCTTC. It codes for CASSPGLNYGYTF.

This chain links TRBV5-1 with TRBJ1-3; D remains ambiguous. The V gene's germline CDR1 is SGHRS and CDR2 YFSETQ. CDR3 size: 15 residues. V gave up 0 bases and J gave up 0 bases, with 7 bases separating them. The CDR3 DNA reads as TGCGCCAGCAGCTTGGTTTCGGGCTCTGGAAACACCATATATTTT. Protein sequence: CASSLVSGSGNTIYF.

The gene calls are TRBV30 and TRBJ1-1, with 8 bases identical to TRBD1. V was pared by 8 bases and J by 5 bases, with 7 bases of the junction left unmatched. CDR1 GTSNPN and CDR2 SVGIG come from the germline V gene (reference sequence). The CDR3 has 12 amino acids. For the CDR3, the DNA is TGTGCCCGGCGGACAGGGAAGACTGAAGCTTTCTTT. Protein sequence: CARRTGKTEAFF.

This chain joins TRBV5-6 and TRBJ1-5, with D perhaps matching TRBD1 (5 bases). Germline lookup yields CDR1 SGHDT and CDR2 YYEEEE. This CDR3 spans 15 amino acids. V was shortened by 2 bases and J by 0 bases, with 9 bases between the two germline ends. CDR3 protein: CASSFGRASNQPQHF. The DNA for the CDR3 is TGTGCCAGCAGCTTCGGCAGGGCTAGCAATCAGCCCCAGCATTTT.

The chain links TRBV6-1 to TRBJ2-5; the D is unclear. This CDR3 contains 14 residues. V was cut by 3 bases and J by 6 bases, with 14 bases left in between. Germline lookup yields CDR1 MNHNS and CDR2 SASEGT. The CDR3: CASSDPRLSKTQYF. The CDR3 DNA is TGTGCCAGCAGTGACCCCCGACTCTCAAAGACCCAGTACTTC.

The V and J genes are TRBV7-2 and TRBJ1-5; the match to TRBD1 covers 8 bases. V was clipped by 1 base and J by 7 bases; unmatched bases: 6. The CDR3 runs 15 residues. Germline V CDR1 and CDR2: SGHTA, FQGNSA. CDR3 in DNA: TGTGCCAGCAGCTTAGGGACAGGGCTGGGACAGCCCCAGCATTTT. It is translated as CASSLGTGLGQPQHF.

DNA for the CDR3: TGTGCCAGCAGCCAAGATCCTGGGGGCACCTACGAGCAGTACTTC. It specifies CASSQDPGGTYEQYF. V usage is TRBV3-1 (or the pseudogene TRBV3-2) and J usage is TRBJ2-7; the D gene is possibly TRBD1 (6 bases). Germline loops: CDR1 LGHDT, CDR2 YNNKEL (reference sequence). This CDR3 has 15 residues. V lost 0 bases, J lost 2 bases, and 11 bases lay in between.

The table lists this clone with a count of one. The rearrangement uses TRBV27 and TRBJ2-2; 7 nucleotides agree with TRBD2. The V gene's germline CDR1 is MNHEY and CDR2 SMNVEV (reference sequence). The CDR3 extends over 16 amino acids. V lost 4 bases to trimming and J lost 1 base; unmatched junction nucleotides: 6. CDR3 in amino acids: CASSSPRGVNTGELFF. DNA for the CDR3: TGTGCCAGCAGTTCCCCCCGGGGGGTGAACACCGGGGAGCTGTTTTTT.

This chain uses TRBV19 with TRBJ2-3; 11 nucleotides agree with TRBD2. The CDR3 loop spans 17 amino acids. V dropped 1 base and J dropped 2; count of bases not matched to a gene: 5. Germline values: CDR1 LNHDA, CDR2 SQIVND (reference sequence). As DNA, the CDR3 is TGTGCCAGTAGTATAGTCCCTAGCGGGGGGCCCACAGATACGCAGTATTTT. This codes for CASSIVPSGGPTDTQYF. The whole variable domain, remainder taken from reference TRBV19 and TRBJ2-3, is DGGITQSPKYLFRKEGQNVTLSCEQNLNHDAMYWYRQDPGQGLRLIYYSQIVNDFQKGDIAEGYSVSREKKESFPLTVTSAQKNPTAFYLCASSIVPSGGPTDTQYFGPGTRLTVL.

The rearrangement links TRBV6-2 or TRBV6-3 to TRBJ1-5; 9 bases are shared with TRBD1. After removal of 6 bases from V and 6 bases from J, the junction contained 9 bases not matched to a gene. Germline V gene data show CDR1 as MNHEY and CDR2 as SVGEGT. The CDR3 extends over 15 amino acids. CDR3 nucleotide sequence: TGTGCCAGCAGCCGGGACAGGGACGGGGGTCAGCCCCAGCATTTT. It encodes CASSRDRDGGQPQHF.

The rearrangement joins TRBV27 to TRBJ1-1; the D gene is possibly TRBD1 (6 bases). The CDR3 has 16 residues. The germline V and J ends were trimmed by 0 bases and 1 base, with 12 bases remaining between them. The germline CDR1 and CDR2 sequences are MNHEY and SMNVEV (reference sequence). CDR3 coding DNA: TGTGCCAGCAGTTTATCAGCAGGGGCTCCGAACACTGAAGCTTTCTTT. It codes for CASSLSAGAPNTEAFF.

The chain has TRBV6-5 and TRBJ1-2; D perhaps matches TRBD1 (6 bases). CDR1 is MNHEY and CDR2 is SVGAGI in the germline V gene. This CDR3 contains 16 residues. The V gene lost 2 bases and the J gene lost 0 bases, with 13 bases spanning the gap. The CDR3 region is CASSYQGFSPNYGYTF. DNA for the CDR3: TGTGCCAGCAGTTACCAGGGGTTTTCTCCTAACTATGGCTACACCTTC.

The rearrangement links TRBV7-2 to TRBJ1-2; D gene unclear. From germline, CDR1 is SGHTA and CDR2 FQGNSA. Trimming shortened V by 5 bases and J by 1 base, and 11 bases separated the two germline ends. The CDR3 spans 14 residues. The CDR3 here is CASSPGGYNYGYTF. In DNA form, the CDR3 reads TGTGCCAGCAGCCCCGGCGGGTATAACTATGGCTACACCTTC. The full variable domain, in which reference TRBV7-2 and TRBJ1-2 provide the parts outside the CDR3, is GAGVSQSPSNKVTEKGKDVELRCDPISGHTALYWYRQSLGQGLEFLIYFQGNSAPDKSGLPSDRFSAERTGGSVSTLTIQRTQQEDSAVYLCASSPGGYNYGYTFGSGTRLTVV.

V is TRBV28 and J is TRBJ1-4; 7 bases fit TRBD1. V was clipped by 3 bases and J by 5 bases; unmatched bases: 6. From germline, CDR1 is MDHEN and CDR2 SYDVKM. CDR3 size: 15 residues. CDR3 loop: CASSLGAGGNEKLFF. The CDR3 DNA follows: TGTGCCAGCAGTTTGGGGGCAGGGGGGAATGAAAAACTGTTTTTT.

The chain couples TRBV7-9 to TRBJ1-1; 8 nucleotides agree with TRBD1. The CDR3 consists of 15 residues. Trimming removed 1 base from V and 5 bases from J; junction bases left unmatched: 6. Germline V CDR1 and CDR2: SEHNR, FQNEAQ (reference sequence). The CDR3 region has the DNA TGTGCCAGCAGCTTAGGACAGGGGCCGGAGACTGAAGCTTTCTTT. It specifies CASSLGQGPETEAFF.

The chain employs TRBV3-1 (or the pseudogene TRBV3-2) and TRBJ1-2; D remains ambiguous. Germline CDR1 is LGHDT and CDR2 is YNNKEL (reference sequence). The CDR3 spans 13 residues. V lost 1 base and J lost 5, with 8 bases in between. CDR3: CASSQGTGYGYTF. For the CDR3, the DNA is TGTGCCAGCAGCCAAGGGACGGGGTATGGCTACACCTTC.

The rearrangement links TRBV7-8 to TRBJ2-1, with a tentative D call TRBD2 (6 bases). The CDR3 runs to 17 residues. With 5 bases removed from V and 5 bases from J, the gap between germline ends came to 22 bases. Germline lookup yields CDR1 SGHVS and CDR2 FQNEAQ. The CDR3 reads CASSPQPGVLINNEQFF. Here the CDR3 DNA reads TGTGCCAGCAGCCCCCAGCCGGGGGTTCTTATTAACAATGAGCAGTTCTTC.

This clone was seen a few times. The chain employs TRBV3-1 (or the pseudogene TRBV3-2) and TRBJ1-6, with D tentatively TRBD1 (5 bases). Germline assignment: CDR1 LGHDT and CDR2 YNNKEL (reference sequence). This CDR3 contains 14 residues. Trimming removed 4 bases from V and 6 bases from J, with 10 bases in between. CDR3 coding DNA: TGTGCCAGCAGCCTCCCCGGGGGTAATTCACCCCTCCACTTT. Amino acid sequence: CASSLPGGNSPLHF.

The chain employs TRBV29-1 and TRBJ1-2; weak D call: TRBD1 (5 bases). The V end lost 0 bases, the J end lost 4 bases, and 21 bases lay between the germline ends. The CDR3 runs to 17 residues. The germline CDR1 and CDR2 sequences are SQVTM and ANQGSEA. CDR3 amino acids: CSVEDSRASGRGYGYTF. The CDR3 nucleotides read TGCAGCGTTGAAGATTCTCGGGCCTCTGGTAGGGGCTATGGCTACACCTTC.

The chain links TRBV5-1 to TRBJ1-1, with D possibly matching TRBD1 (6 bases). This CDR3 is built from 16 residues. Trimming shortened V by 7 bases and J by 0 bases, and 19 bases separated the two germline ends. Germline V gene data show CDR1 as SGHRS and CDR2 as YFSETQ. The CDR3 DNA is TGCGCCAGCTCCTTAGAGGGGGATCGAATGAACACTGAAGCTTTCTTT. Translating it yields CASSLEGDRMNTEAFF.

A remark on this clone: The same CDR3 also results from other DNA sequences found in this sample. V usage is TRBV4-1 and J usage is TRBJ1-6, with D possibly matching TRBD1 (6 bases). Trimming cost V 0 bases and J 7 bases, with 16 bases left between them. Germline assignment: CDR1 MGHRA and CDR2 YSYEKL. The CDR3 covers 17 residues. The CDR3, as DNA: TGCGCCAGCAGCCAAGATAGGGGCAGGGGTTCAAATTCACCCCTCCACTTT. The encoded protein is CASSQDRGRGSNSPLHF.